Listed here are 9 T cell receptor beta chains from one sample, sequenced in a study of cytomegalovirus exposure and HLA in healthy donors. PCR amplification relied on 60 Vbeta primers (plus 13 Jbeta primers). Here immunoSEQ multiplex PCR was the method, and the copy in TCRdb shows in-frame clones only, minus some. Of fewer than 200,000 clones listed, about 65% are singletons. Material for sequencing was PBMCs. These receptors all come from a woman in her thirties in good health and CMV-seronegative.

The chain uses TRBV28 and TRBJ1-6; possible D gene TRBD1, 6 bases. Germline assignment: CDR1 MDHEN and CDR2 SYDVKM. This CDR3 contains 14 residues. V lost 5 bases to trimming and J lost 6 bases, with 11 bases between them. The CDR3 loop is CASSRTALNSPLHF. CDR3 nucleotides: TGTGCCAGCAGTCGGACAGCCCTTAATTCACCCCTCCACTTT.

J is TRBJ2-3 and V is TRBV7-3; D unresolved. The CDR3 is 12 residues long. Germline-derived CDR1 and CDR2 are SGHTA and FQGTGA. V was shortened by 5 bases and J by 0 bases, with 3 bases between the two germline ends. CDR3 nucleotides: TGTGCCAGCAGCCTCAGCACAGATACGCAGTATTTT. It codes for CASSLSTDTQYF.

This clone was seen only a few times. The chain is built from TRBV4-1 and TRBJ2-5, with 7 bases matching TRBD1. Matching the DNA end better, TRBJ2-7 makes the J call doubtful. Germline V gene data show CDR1 as MGHRA and CDR2 as YSYEKL. This CDR3 region has 14 residues. The CDR3 nucleotides are TGCGCCAGCAGCCTGGGACAGAACGGTTACGAGCAGTACTTC. Translated: CASSLGQNGYEQYF.

This clone appeared once. The chain joins TRBV7-9 to TRBJ2-3; 7 bases agree with TRBD2. Germline-derived CDR1 and CDR2 are SEHNR and FQNEAQ (reference sequence). The V segment lost 1 base and the J segment 2 bases; nucleotides outside the gene matches: 3. The CDR3 totals 15 residues. CDR3 DNA sequence: TGTGCCAGCAGCTTAGTTGCGGGGGACACAGATACGCAGTATTTT. This encodes CASSLVAGDTDTQYF.

J is TRBJ2-7 and V is TRBV4-3; 7 bases match TRBD2. This CDR3 has 17 residues. Germline lookup yields CDR1 LGHNA and CDR2 YSLEER. Losses at the gene ends were 2 bases for V and 6 bases for J; bases not matched to a gene: 16. The chain's CDR3 is CASSQQSSGLAVVEQYF. CDR3 coding DNA: TGCGCCAGCAGCCAACAGTCGTCAGGCCTAGCGGTTGTCGAGCAGTACTTC.

This clone was seen a few times. V usage is TRBV5-4 and J usage is TRBJ2-1; 8 bases agree with TRBD2. CDR3 length: 14 amino acids. The germline gives CDR1 SGHNT, CDR2 YYREEE (reference sequence). With V trimmed by 3 bases and J by 5 bases, 4 bases remained unmatched. This CDR3 is CASSSRGGDNEQFF. The CDR3 DNA sequence: TGTGCCAGCAGCTCCCGGGGGGGGGACAATGAGCAGTTCTTC.

This clone is a singleton in its sample. The V and J genes are TRBV6-1 and TRBJ1-6; TRBD1 agrees at 8 bases. The CDR3 extends over 14 amino acids. Per germline, CDR1 MNHNS and CDR2 SASEGT. J was trimmed by 9 bases and V by 6 bases; bases with no gene match: 7. CDR3 amino acids: CASSGQGEISPLHF. In DNA, the CDR3 is TGTGCCAGCAGCGGACAGGGAGAAATTTCACCCCTCCACTTT.

This sequence joins TRBV5-1 and TRBJ2-7; 7 nucleotides align to TRBD1. Germline assignment: CDR1 SGHRS and CDR2 YFSETQ. The CDR3 has 14 residues. The trim removed 3 bases at V and 2 bases at J, leaving 5 bases unmatched. The CDR3 spells CASSSGTATYEQYF. CDR3 coding DNA: TGCGCCAGCAGCTCCGGGACAGCGACCTACGAGCAGTACTTC.

This sequence joins TRBV18 and TRBJ2-2; tentatively, D is TRBD2 (6 bases). Germline CDR1 and CDR2: KGHSH and LQKENI. V lost 3 bases to trimming and J lost 6 bases, with 14 bases between them. The CDR3 runs to 15 residues. The CDR3 region has the DNA TGTGCCAGCTCACCGTCAACGGGAGTCCCCGGGGAGCTGTTTTTT. It translates to CASSPSTGVPGELFF.